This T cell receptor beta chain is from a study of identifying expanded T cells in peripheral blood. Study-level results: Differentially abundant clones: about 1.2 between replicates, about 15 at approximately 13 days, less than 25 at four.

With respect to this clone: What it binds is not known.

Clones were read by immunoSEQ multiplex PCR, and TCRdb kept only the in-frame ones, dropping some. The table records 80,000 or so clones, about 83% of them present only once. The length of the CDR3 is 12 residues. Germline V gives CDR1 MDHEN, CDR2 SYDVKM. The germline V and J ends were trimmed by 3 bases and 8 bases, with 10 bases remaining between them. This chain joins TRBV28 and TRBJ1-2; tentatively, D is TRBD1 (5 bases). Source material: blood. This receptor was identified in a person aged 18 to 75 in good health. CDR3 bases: TGTGCCAGCAGTTTCGGGGGTTACGGCTACACCTTC. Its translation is CASSFGGYGYTF.